The 24 T cell receptor beta chains presented below share a single source sample, sequenced in a study of T-cell reconstitution after alpha-beta-depleted transplantation in children. Preparation of the TCRbeta library used unique molecular identifiers. TCRdb analysed the PCR reads with MiXCR anew, one entry per CDR3 protein. The sample yields 100,000 or so distinct CDR3 sequences, 15% to 18% seen once. The source was PBMCs, mostly from graft donor cells, collected 180 days after TCRalphabeta/CD19-depleted stem cell transplant. The receptors derive from a male patient aged 2-10 years who had a stem cell transplant for acute lymphoblastic leukemia, so the T cells may come from the graft donor.

This clonotype was seen a handful of times. V usage is TRBV29-1 and J usage is TRBJ2-7; maybe TRBD2 (6 bases). Germline assignment: CDR1 SQVTM and CDR2 ANQGSEA. The CDR3 totals 15 residues. V lost 0 bases and J 3 bases, leaving 15 bases between the germline ends. DNA of the CDR3: TGCAGCGTTGAAGATGGGGAGCGGGCCAACTACGAGCAGTACTTC. This codes for CSVEDGERANYEQYF.

V is TRBV7-9 and J is TRBJ1-2, with 11 bases identical to TRBD1. The CDR3 runs to 13 residues. Trimming removed 5 bases from V and 8 bases from J; junction bases left unmatched: 4. The V gene's germline CDR1 is SEHNR and CDR2 FQNEAQ (reference sequence). In nucleotides, the CDR3 is TGTGCCAGCAGCCGGACAGGGGGCTGGGGCTACACCTTC. It translates to CASSRTGGWGYTF.

This clonotype was observed many times. This rearrangement joins TRBV11-2 to TRBJ1-2; 7 bases are shared with TRBD1. Germline V gene lookup returns CDR1 SGHAT and CDR2 FQNNGV. CDR3 length: 12 amino acids. Germline trimming cut 4 bases from V and 5 bases from J; bases unmatched to any gene: 1. The CDR3 is CASSSRGYGYTF. As DNA, the CDR3 is TGTGCCAGCAGCTCCAGGGGGTATGGCTACACCTTC.

This clonotype was seen more than once but under ten times. The V call is TRBV5-1, the J call TRBJ2-2; TRBD2 agrees at 11 bases. The V segment lost 4 bases and the J segment 5 bases; nucleotides outside the gene matches: 13. Germline loops: CDR1 SGHRS, CDR2 YFSETQ. This CDR3 has 18 residues. The CDR3 coding sequence is TGCGCCAGCAGCAACCCTTTAGCGGGGGGGACGCCTACCGGGGAGCTGTTTTTT. Translated, it gives CASSNPLAGGTPTGELFF.

The chain recombines TRBV27 with TRBJ1-2, with D possibly matching TRBD1 (5 bases). The CDR3 extends over 15 amino acids. V lost 6 bases to trimming and J lost 1 base, with 15 bases between them. Germline lookup yields CDR1 MNHEY and CDR2 SMNVEV (reference sequence). CDR3 DNA: TGTGCCAGCAGGGGGGAGGCAGGTCTTAACTATGGCTACACCTTC. It specifies CASRGEAGLNYGYTF.

In its sample, this clonotype was seen a few times. The chain couples TRBV6-5 to TRBJ1-2; tentative D call: TRBD1 (6 bases). Trimming cost V 0 bases and J 8 bases, with 19 bases left between them. The CDR3 sequence is 16 residues long. Per the germline V gene, CDR1 is MNHEY and CDR2 is SVGAGI. Here the CDR3 DNA reads TGTGCCAGCAGTTACTCCCTGATAACAGGGCTTAACGGCTACACCTTC. Residues: CASSYSLITGLNGYTF.

This clonotype was detected only a few times. V and J are TRBV19 and TRBJ2-4, with 11 bases identical to TRBD2. The CDR3 consists of 21 residues. Germline CDR1 is LNHDA and CDR2 is SQIVND (reference sequence). The trim removed 6 bases at V and 0 bases at J, leaving 19 bases unmatched. CDR3 DNA sequence: TGTGCCAGTAGGGACAGGTCGTCTAGCGGGGGGCATCTTCTAGCCAAAAACATTCAGTACTTC. Translated: CASRDRSSSGGHLLAKNIQYF. Full variable domain (outside the CDR3, taken from reference TRBV19 and TRBJ2-4): DGGITQSPKYLFRKEGQNVTLSCEQNLNHDAMYWYRQDPGQGLRLIYYSQIVNDFQKGDIAEGYSVSREKKESFPLTVTSAQKNPTAFYLCASRDRSSSGGHLLAKNIQYFGAGTRLSVL.

The J gene is TRBJ1-4, the V gene TRBV18, with D uncertain. V was pared by 3 bases and J by 8 bases, with 7 bases between. This CDR3 is built from 12 residues. Germline V lookup: CDR1 KGHSH, CDR2 LQKENI. Here the CDR3 DNA reads TGTGCCAGCTCACCGCTCCCGGAAAAACTGTTTTTT. It specifies CASSPLPEKLFF. The whole variable domain, filled in from reference TRBV18 and TRBJ1-4, reads NAGVMQNPRHLVRRRGQEARLRCSPMKGHSHVYWYRQLPEEGLKFMVYLQKENIIDESGMPKERFSAEFPKEGPSILRIQQVVRGDSAAYFCASSPLPEKLFFGSGTQLSVL.

This clonotype showed up just a few times. This sequence joins TRBV4-3 and TRBJ2-7; a possible D gene is TRBD2 (5 bases). With 1 base removed from V and 5 bases from J, the gap between germline ends came to 12 bases. CDR3 length: 14 amino acids. The V gene's germline CDR1 is LGHNA and CDR2 YSLEER. The CDR3 loop reads CASSQGARRNEQYF. In nucleotides, the CDR3 is TGCGCCAGCAGCCAAGGGGCCAGGAGGAACGAGCAGTACTTC.

This clonotype was observed at least ten times. This sequence joins TRBV12-3 or TRBV12-4 and TRBJ1-1; perhaps TRBD1 as D (6 bases). V was clipped by 5 bases and J by 5 bases, with 15 bases between them. The CDR3 sequence is 14 residues long. The CDR3 nucleotides read TGTGCCAGCAGTCAAGCAGGGGCGGTGACTGAAGCTTTCTTT. Its translation: CASSQAGAVTEAFF.

The J gene is TRBJ2-2, the V gene TRBV6-5, with TRBD2 matching over 12 bases. This CDR3 has 16 amino acids. The junction had 7 bases not matched to a gene; V was cut back by 6 bases and J by 5 bases. Germline V gene lookup returns CDR1 MNHEY and CDR2 SVGAGI. CDR3 coding DNA: TGTGCCAGCAGAGCGACTAGCGGGGGAGTAACCGGGGAGCTGTTTTTT. Translating gives CASRATSGGVTGELFF.

This chain uses TRBV12-3 or TRBV12-4 with TRBJ2-7; 12 bases are a match to TRBD1. V shed 5 bases, J shed 1 base, and the junction held 6 bases outside the gene matches. This CDR3 has 16 amino acids. CDR3 nucleotides: TGTGCCAGCAGTCTCCCGGGACAGGGGGCTTCCTACGAGCAGTACTTC. Its protein is CASSLPGQGASYEQYF.

The V call is TRBV12-3 or TRBV12-4, the J call TRBJ2-2; no firm D call. This CDR3 region has 14 residues. Trimming left V 6 bases short and J 2 bases short, with 10 bases between. CDR3 DNA sequence: TGTGCCAGCAGCTCCCCGGCAAACACCGGGGAGCTGTTTTTT. Translating gives CASSSPANTGELFF.

There are a few counts of this clonotype. This sequence joins TRBV5-1 and TRBJ2-5; TRBD2 agrees at 8 bases. V shed 4 bases, J shed 3 bases, and the junction held 14 bases outside the gene matches. CDR1 is SGHRS and CDR2 is YFSETQ in the germline V gene. This CDR3 comprises 17 residues. The CDR3 DNA is TGCGCCAGCAGCAGGGGGGTGCGGAACGGGGGGGAAGAGACCCAGTACTTC. This gives the protein CASSRGVRNGGEETQYF.

This clonotype was counted ten times or more. This chain links TRBV7-2 with TRBJ1-1, with D possibly TRBD1 on 6 matching bases. The CDR3 length is 14 residues. CDR1 is SGHTA, CDR2 FQGNSA, per germline. V was cut by 5 bases and J by 1 base, with 11 bases left in between. CDR3 loop: CASSLTGWNTEAFF. As DNA, the CDR3 is TGTGCCAGCAGCCTGACAGGTTGGAACACTGAAGCTTTCTTT.

This clonotype has more than one count but fewer than ten. J is TRBJ2-1 and V is TRBV6-5, with 12 positions matching TRBD2. The length of the CDR3 is 19 residues. V lost 0 bases, J lost 2 bases, and 8 bases stayed unmatched. The germline V gene encodes CDR1 MNHEY and CDR2 SVGAGI. The CDR3 is CASSYSRLAGDLPYNEQFF. CDR3 nucleotides: TGTGCCAGCAGTTACTCGCGACTAGCGGGGGACCTCCCCTACAATGAGCAGTTCTTC.

The J gene is TRBJ2-7, the V gene TRBV9; D may correspond to TRBD1 or TRBD2 (5 bases each). Germline lookup yields CDR1 SGDLS and CDR2 YYNGEE. V was clipped by 0 bases and J by 6 bases, with 13 bases between them. CDR3 size: 14 residues. Here the CDR3 reads CASSVDEGRGEQYF. The CDR3 DNA follows: TGTGCCAGCAGCGTAGATGAGGGAAGGGGCGAGCAGTACTTC.

A few counts support this clonotype. This chain joins TRBV2 and TRBJ1-2; D is unclear. Germline loops: CDR1 SNHLY, CDR2 FYNNEI. The V and J ends lost 6 bases and 4 bases respectively, with 3 bases between them. This CDR3 is built from 10 residues. The CDR3 spells CASRGYGYTF. The DNA of the CDR3 is TGTGCCAGCAGGGGCTATGGCTACACCTTC.

Only a few counts were recorded for this clonotype. The V call is TRBV15, the J call TRBJ2-7, with D unresolved. V lost 4 bases and J 6 bases, leaving 16 bases between the germline ends. This CDR3 is built from 14 residues. Germline CDR1 reads LNHNV; CDR2 reads YYDKDF (reference sequence). For the CDR3, the DNA is TGTGCCACCAGCACCCAGCGACCCCCTCGCGAGCAGTACTTC. It codes for CATSTQRPPREQYF.

The table lists this clonotype with a few counts. The chain uses TRBV11-2 and TRBJ1-4, with 8 bases matching TRBD1. CDR3 length: 15 amino acids. The germline CDR1 and CDR2 sequences are SGHAT and FQNNGV. After removal of 1 base from V and 2 bases from J, the junction contained 0 bases not matched to a gene. The CDR3 protein is CASSLGTGTNEKLFF. CDR3 DNA sequence: TGTGCCAGCAGCTTAGGGACAGGGACTAATGAAAAACTGTTTTTT.

The chain links TRBV19 to TRBJ1-1; D gene ambiguous. The V end lost 4 bases, the J end lost 2 bases, and 8 bases lay between the germline ends. In germline, CDR1 is LNHDA, CDR2 SQIVND (reference sequence). The CDR3 spans 13 residues. CDR3 in amino acids: CASSTRVNTEAFF. CDR3 DNA sequence: TGTGCCAGTAGTACCCGCGTTAACACTGAAGCTTTCTTT.

The chain couples TRBV7-9 to TRBJ1-1; possible D gene TRBD1, 6 bases. CDR1 and CDR2 (germline): SEHNR, FQNEAQ (reference sequence). CDR3 size: 15 residues. The germline V and J ends were trimmed by 1 base and 3 bases, with 12 bases remaining between them. The CDR3 region has the DNA TGTGCCAGCAGCTTAGGAGTAGGGGGGGACACTGAAGCTTTCTTT. It translates to CASSLGVGGDTEAFF.

The gene calls are TRBV28 and TRBJ2-5; no firm D call. The germline V gene encodes CDR1 MDHEN and CDR2 SYDVKM. V lost 8 bases, J lost 4 bases, and 17 bases lay in between. The CDR3 extends over 14 amino acids. As DNA, the CDR3 is TGTGCCAGCGCCAAACTGGTGGCATTAGAGACCCAGTACTTC. Translated: CASAKLVALETQYF. The full variable domain, rest sourced from reference TRBV28 and TRBJ2-5, is DVKVTQSSRYLVKRTGEKVFLECVQDMDHENMFWYRQDPGLGLRLIYFSYDVKMKEKGDIPEGYSVSREKKERFSLILESASTNQTSMYLCASAKLVALETQYFGPGTRLLVL.

This chain connects TRBV4-3 to TRBJ2-4; 8 bases match TRBD2. This CDR3 has 16 residues. Germline V gene data show CDR1 as LGHNA and CDR2 as YSLEER. V lost 0 bases to trimming and J lost 7 bases; unmatched junction nucleotides: 8. CDR3 nucleotide sequence: TGCGCCAGCAGCCAAGAACTAGCGGTTCTACGCAACATTCAGTACTTC. It specifies CASSQELAVLRNIQYF.